The next 4 T cell receptor beta chains were all read from a single sample in a study of CD8 T cells in ankylosing spondylitis. One entry per CDR3 protein, called by TCRdb with MiXCR from the 5' RACE reads. This sample has 500,000 or so distinct CDR3 sequences, with approximately 5.3% found just once. Study-level points and caveats: What appeared characteristic of ankylosing spondylitis blood was a TCR beta motif of eight or nine highly homologous variants.

These receptors' antigens are unknown. What was sequenced was blood, either unsorted or a sorted T cell fraction (not recorded which). These receptors were taken from a male donor with ankylosing spondylitis.

This clonotype has at least ten counts. The chain carries TRBV2 and TRBJ1-1; weak D call: TRBD1 (6 bases). V lost 4 bases and J lost 1, with 10 bases in between. This CDR3 is built from 14 residues. Germline CDR1 reads SNHLY; CDR2 reads FYNNEI. The DNA of the CDR3 is TGTGCCAGCAGTGTGGGGGGCGCGAACACTGAAGCTTTCTTT. It yields the protein CASSVGGANTEAFF.

In this sample, this clonotype turned up many times. The V call is TRBV10-3, the J call TRBJ1-5, with a tentative D call TRBD1 (6 bases). The CDR3 consists of 13 residues. V lost 4 bases, J lost 6 bases, and 10 bases lay in between. Per germline, CDR1 ENHRY and CDR2 SYGVKD. The CDR3 is CAISGPQGQPQHF. In nucleotides, the CDR3 is TGTGCCATCAGTGGCCCACAGGGTCAGCCCCAGCATTTT.

Ten or more counts support this clonotype. The V and J genes are TRBV24-1 and TRBJ2-7; the match to TRBD2 covers 14 bases. CDR3 length equals 15 residues. Looked up from germline, CDR1 is KGHDR and CDR2 is SFDVKD. V gave up 2 bases and J gave up 7 bases; unmatched junction bases: 3. The CDR3 nucleotides are TGTGCCACCAGTGATTCCGGGACTAGCGGGAGTGAGCAGTACTTC. Translating it yields CATSDSGTSGSEQYF.

This clonotype was counted ten times or more. The chain joins TRBV4-3 to TRBJ2-2; TRBD2 aligns across 7 bases. V lost 2 bases, J lost 7 bases, and 7 bases stayed unmatched. Germline V CDR1 and CDR2: LGHNA, YSLEER. The CDR3 loop spans 15 amino acids. The CDR3 DNA reads as TGCGCCAGCAGCCAACACTCCGGGGGGTTCGGGGAGCTGTTTTTT. This encodes CASSQHSGGFGELFF.